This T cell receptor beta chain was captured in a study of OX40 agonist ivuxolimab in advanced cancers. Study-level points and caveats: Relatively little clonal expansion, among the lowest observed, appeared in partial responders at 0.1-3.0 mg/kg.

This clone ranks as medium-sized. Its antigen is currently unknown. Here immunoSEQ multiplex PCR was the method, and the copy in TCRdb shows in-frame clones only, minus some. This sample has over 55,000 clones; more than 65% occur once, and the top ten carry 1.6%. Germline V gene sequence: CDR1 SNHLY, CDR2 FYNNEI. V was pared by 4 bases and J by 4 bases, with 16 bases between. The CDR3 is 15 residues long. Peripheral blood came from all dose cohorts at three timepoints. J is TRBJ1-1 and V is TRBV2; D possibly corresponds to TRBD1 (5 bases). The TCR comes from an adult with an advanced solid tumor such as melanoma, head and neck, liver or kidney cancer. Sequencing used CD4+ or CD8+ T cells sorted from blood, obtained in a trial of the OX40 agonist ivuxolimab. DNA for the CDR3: TGTGCCAGCAGTGCCAGTTTACAGGACGGCACTGAAGCTTTCTTT. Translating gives CASSASLQDGTEAFF.